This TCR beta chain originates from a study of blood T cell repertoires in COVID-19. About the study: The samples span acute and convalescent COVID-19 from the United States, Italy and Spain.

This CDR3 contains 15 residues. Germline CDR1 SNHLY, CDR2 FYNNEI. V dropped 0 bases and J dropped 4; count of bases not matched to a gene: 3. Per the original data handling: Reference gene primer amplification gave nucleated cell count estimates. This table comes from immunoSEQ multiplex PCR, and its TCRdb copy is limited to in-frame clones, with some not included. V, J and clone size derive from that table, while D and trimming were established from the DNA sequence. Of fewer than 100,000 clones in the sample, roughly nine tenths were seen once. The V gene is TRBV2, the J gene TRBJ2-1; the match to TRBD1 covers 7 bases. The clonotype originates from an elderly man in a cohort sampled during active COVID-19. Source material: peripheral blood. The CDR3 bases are TGTGCCAGCAGTGAAGCGTCGGGACAGTACAATGAGCAGTTCTTC. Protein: CASSEASGQYNEQFF.